A single sample gave rise to the 6 T cell receptor beta chains below, sequenced in a study of T cell repertoires in cytomegalovirus infection. TCRdb processed the reads anew with MiXCR; each CDR3 protein has one entry. The profile covers a few hundred thousand distinct CDR3 sequences, with 25% to 35% appearing a single time and roughly 17% taken by the ten largest. No antigen is known for these receptors. The specimen was cultured PBMCs, collected from culture after CMV antigen stimulation. The receptors were gathered from a human donor in good health (CMV status not recorded). Some clones in this sample may be carry-over from other donors' samples.

This clonotype was observed a few times. The chain is built from TRBV20-1 and TRBJ2-3; TRBD2 matches at 9 bases. The CDR3 covers 14 residues. V dropped 3 bases and J dropped 5; count of bases not matched to a gene: 6. Germline V gene sequence: CDR1 DFQATT, CDR2 SNEGSKA (reference sequence). The CDR3 nucleotides are TGCAGTGCTAGTGGGGCTAGCGGGAAAGATACGCAGTATTTT. As protein: CSASGASGKDTQYF.

The chain is built from TRBV15 and TRBJ2-5, with TRBD1 matching 7 bases. This CDR3 comprises 16 residues. Per germline, CDR1 LNHNV and CDR2 YYDKDF (reference sequence). V was pared by 8 bases and J by 4 bases, with 16 bases of the junction left unmatched. The CDR3 DNA is TGTGCCACCCGGAACTCACAGGGGTATTTCCGAGAGACCCAGTACTTC. Its protein product is CATRNSQGYFRETQYF.

Comment on this clonotype: A read error may explain this, as a much larger clone is one base away. The rearrangement joins TRBV7-2 to TRBJ2-1; TRBD1 or TRBD2 may be the D gene (5 bases each). CDR3 length: 13 residues. Germline V lookup: CDR1 SGHTA, CDR2 FQGNSA. The V gene lost 5 bases and the J gene lost 10 bases, with 15 bases spanning the gap. The CDR3 DNA is TGTGCCAGCAGCGGGGACCACTTTCGAGAGCAGTTCTTC. Amino acid sequence: CASSGDHFREQFF.

The rearrangement joins TRBV11-2 to TRBJ2-2; 8 nucleotides line up with TRBD1. J was trimmed by 7 bases and V by 7 bases; bases with no gene match: 20. The CDR3 sequence is 18 residues long. Germline CDR1 reads SGHAT; CDR2 reads FQNNGV. CDR3 sequence reads: CASTPRGSQGVWFGELFF. The CDR3 DNA reads TGTGCCAGCACCCCTAGAGGGTCACAGGGGGTATGGTTCGGGGAGCTGTTTTTT. The full variable domain, in which reference TRBV11-2 and TRBJ2-2 provide the parts outside the CDR3, is EAGVAQSPRYKIIEKRQSVAFWCNPISGHATLYWYQQILGQGPKLLIQFQNNGVVDDSQLPKDRFSAERLKGVDSTLKIQPAKLEDSAVYLCASTPRGSQGVWFGELFFGEGSRLTVL.

This chain links TRBV9 with TRBJ1-6; 7 bases line up with TRBD1. CDR3 length equals 16 residues. Looked up from germline, CDR1 is SGDLS and CDR2 is YYNGEE. The ends lost 6 bases at V and 4 bases at J; junction bases unmatched: 10. The CDR3 loop is CASNRGQMGYNSPLHF. For the CDR3, the DNA is TGTGCCAGCAACCGGGGACAGATGGGTTATAATTCACCCCTCCACTTT. The full variable domain, rest sourced from reference TRBV9 and TRBJ1-6, is DSGVTQTPKHLITATGQRVTLRCSPRSGDLSVYWYQQSLDQGLQFLIQYYNGEERAKGNILERFSAQQFPDLHSELNLSSLELGDSALYFCASNRGQMGYNSPLHFGNGTRLTVT.

The chain is built from TRBV7-2 and TRBJ1-5; no firm D call. Germline CDR1 and CDR2: SGHTA and FQGNSA. This CDR3 is 15 amino acids long. The V and J ends lost 1 base and 0 bases respectively, with 7 bases between them. The CDR3 here is CASSLGAPSNQPQHF. The DNA for the CDR3 is TGTGCCAGCAGCTTAGGGGCCCCTAGCAATCAGCCCCAGCATTTT.